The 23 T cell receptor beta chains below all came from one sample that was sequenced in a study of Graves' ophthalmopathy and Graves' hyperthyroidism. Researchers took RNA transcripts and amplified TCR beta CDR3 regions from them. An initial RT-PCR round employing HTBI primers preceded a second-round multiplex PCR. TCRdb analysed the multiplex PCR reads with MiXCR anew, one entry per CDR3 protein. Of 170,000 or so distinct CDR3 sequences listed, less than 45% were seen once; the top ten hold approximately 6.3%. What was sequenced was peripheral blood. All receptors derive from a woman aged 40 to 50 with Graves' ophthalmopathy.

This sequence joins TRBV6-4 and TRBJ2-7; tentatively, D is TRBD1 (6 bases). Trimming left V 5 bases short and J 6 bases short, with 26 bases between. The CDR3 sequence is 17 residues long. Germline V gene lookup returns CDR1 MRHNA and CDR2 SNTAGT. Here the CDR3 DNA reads TGTGCCAGCAGTCGACCTCGGGTAGGGGGTTATCGGCTCGAGCAGTACTTC. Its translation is CASSRPRVGGYRLEQYF.

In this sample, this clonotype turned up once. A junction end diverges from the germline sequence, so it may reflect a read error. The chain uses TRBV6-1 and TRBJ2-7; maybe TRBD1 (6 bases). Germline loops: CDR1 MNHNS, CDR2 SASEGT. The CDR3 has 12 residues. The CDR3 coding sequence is TGTGCCATCAGTGAGGACAGTGACGAGCAGTACTTC. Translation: CAISEDSDEQYF.

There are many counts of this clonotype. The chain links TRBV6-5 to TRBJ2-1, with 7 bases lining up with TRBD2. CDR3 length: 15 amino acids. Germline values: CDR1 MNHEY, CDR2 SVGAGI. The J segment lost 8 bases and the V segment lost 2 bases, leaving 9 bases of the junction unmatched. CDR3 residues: CASSYRGDLIDEQFF. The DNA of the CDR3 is TGTGCCAGCAGTTACCGGGGGGACTTAATCGATGAGCAGTTCTTC.

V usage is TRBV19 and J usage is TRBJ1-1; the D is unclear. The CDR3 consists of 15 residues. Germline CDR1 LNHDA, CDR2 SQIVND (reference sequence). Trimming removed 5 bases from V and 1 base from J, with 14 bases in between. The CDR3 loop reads CASSQRKGPNTEAFF. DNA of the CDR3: TGTGCCAGTAGTCAACGTAAGGGTCCGAACACTGAAGCTTTCTTT.

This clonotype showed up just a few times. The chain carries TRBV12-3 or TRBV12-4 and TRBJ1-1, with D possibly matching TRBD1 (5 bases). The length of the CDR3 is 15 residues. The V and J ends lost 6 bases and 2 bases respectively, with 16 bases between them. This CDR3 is CASRQGSGGNTEAFF. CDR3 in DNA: TGTGCCAGCAGACAAGGGAGTGGGGGAAACACTGAAGCTTTCTTT.

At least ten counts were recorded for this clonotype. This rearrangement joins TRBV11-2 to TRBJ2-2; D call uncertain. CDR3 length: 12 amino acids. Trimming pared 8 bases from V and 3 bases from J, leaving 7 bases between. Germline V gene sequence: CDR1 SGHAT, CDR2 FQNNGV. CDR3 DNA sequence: TGTGCCAGCCGACCTTACACCGGGGAGCTGTTTTTT. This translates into CASRPYTGELFF.

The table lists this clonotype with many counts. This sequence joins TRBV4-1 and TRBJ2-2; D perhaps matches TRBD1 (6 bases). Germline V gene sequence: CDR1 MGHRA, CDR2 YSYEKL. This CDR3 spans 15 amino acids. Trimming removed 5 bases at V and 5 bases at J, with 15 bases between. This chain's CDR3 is CASSYPRGETGELFF. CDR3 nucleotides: TGCGCCAGCAGCTATCCCAGGGGAGAGACCGGGGAGCTGTTTTTT.

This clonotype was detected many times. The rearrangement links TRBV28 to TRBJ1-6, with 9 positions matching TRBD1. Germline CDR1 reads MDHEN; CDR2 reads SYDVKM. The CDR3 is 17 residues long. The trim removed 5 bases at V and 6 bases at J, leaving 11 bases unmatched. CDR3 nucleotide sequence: TGTGCCAGCAGTCCCGCCGGGACAGGGCTGTTTAATTCACCCCTCCACTTT. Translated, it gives CASSPAGTGLFNSPLHF.

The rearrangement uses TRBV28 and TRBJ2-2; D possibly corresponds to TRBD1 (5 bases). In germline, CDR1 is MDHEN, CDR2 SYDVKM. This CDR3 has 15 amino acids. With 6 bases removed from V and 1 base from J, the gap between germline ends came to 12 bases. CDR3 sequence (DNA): TGTGCCAGCAGCAAAGACAGCCGGAACACCGGGGAGCTGTTTTTT. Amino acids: CASSKDSRNTGELFF.

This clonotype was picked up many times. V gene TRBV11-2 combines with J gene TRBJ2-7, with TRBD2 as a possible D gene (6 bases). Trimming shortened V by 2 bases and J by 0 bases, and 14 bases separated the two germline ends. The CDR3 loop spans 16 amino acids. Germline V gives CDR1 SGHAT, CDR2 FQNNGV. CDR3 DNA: TGTGCCAGCAGCTTAAGACCGGACGGGAGCTCCTACGAGCAGTACTTC. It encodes CASSLRPDGSSYEQYF.

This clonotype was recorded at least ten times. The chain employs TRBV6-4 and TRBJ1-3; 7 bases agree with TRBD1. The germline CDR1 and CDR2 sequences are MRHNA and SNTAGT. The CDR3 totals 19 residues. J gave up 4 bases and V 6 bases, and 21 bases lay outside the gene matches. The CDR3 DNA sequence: TGTGCCAGCAGCGCCGACAGGGAGGCGACATCCAAGAGGGGAAACACCATATATTTT. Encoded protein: CASSADREATSKRGNTIYF.

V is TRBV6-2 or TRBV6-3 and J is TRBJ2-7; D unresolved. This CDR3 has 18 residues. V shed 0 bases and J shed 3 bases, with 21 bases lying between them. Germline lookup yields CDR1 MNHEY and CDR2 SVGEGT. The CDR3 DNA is TGTGCCAGCAGTTACTCGAGAGGACGGGCTCAGAACTTCTACGAGCAGTACTTC. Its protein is CASSYSRGRAQNFYEQYF.

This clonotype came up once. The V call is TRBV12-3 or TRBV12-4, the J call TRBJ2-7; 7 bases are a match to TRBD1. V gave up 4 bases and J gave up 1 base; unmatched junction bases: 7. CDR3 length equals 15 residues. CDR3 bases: TGTGCCAGCAGTTCGACCGGGACAGTTTCCTACGAGCAGTACTTC. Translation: CASSSTGTVSYEQYF.

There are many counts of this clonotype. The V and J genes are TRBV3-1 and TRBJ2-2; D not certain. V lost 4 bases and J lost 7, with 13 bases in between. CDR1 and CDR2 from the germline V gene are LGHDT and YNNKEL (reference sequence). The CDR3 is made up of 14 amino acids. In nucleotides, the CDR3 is TGTGCCAGCAGCCTAACCGGGTCCGGCGGGGAGCTGTTTTTT. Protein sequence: CASSLTGSGGELFF.

CDR3 protein: CASSYSGHFQETQYF. CDR3 in DNA: TGTGCCAGCAGTTACTCGGGACATTTCCAAGAGACCCAGTACTTC. V gene TRBV6-5 combines with J gene TRBJ2-5; a possible D gene is TRBD1 (6 bases). Germline V lookup: CDR1 MNHEY, CDR2 SVGAGI. With 0 bases removed from V and 1 base from J, the gap between germline ends came to 9 bases. CDR3 size: 15 residues.

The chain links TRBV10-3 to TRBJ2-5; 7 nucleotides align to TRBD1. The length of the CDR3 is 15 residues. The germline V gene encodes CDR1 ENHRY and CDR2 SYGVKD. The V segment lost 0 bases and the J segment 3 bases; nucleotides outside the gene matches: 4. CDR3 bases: TGTGCCATCAGTGAGTCCCACCAGGGGGAAGAGACCCAGTACTTC. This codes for CAISESHQGEETQYF.

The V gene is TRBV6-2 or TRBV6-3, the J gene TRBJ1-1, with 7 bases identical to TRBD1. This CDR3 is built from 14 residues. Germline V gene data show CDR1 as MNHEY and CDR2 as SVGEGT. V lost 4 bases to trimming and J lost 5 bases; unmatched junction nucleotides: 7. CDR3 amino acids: CASSSRQGITEAFF. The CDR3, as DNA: TGTGCCAGCAGTTCTCGACAGGGAATAACTGAAGCTTTCTTT.

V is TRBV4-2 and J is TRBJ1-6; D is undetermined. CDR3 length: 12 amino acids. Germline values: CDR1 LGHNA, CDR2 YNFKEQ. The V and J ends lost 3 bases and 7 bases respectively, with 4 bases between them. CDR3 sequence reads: CASSQPNSPLHF. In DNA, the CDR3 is TGTGCCAGCAGCCAGCCCAATTCACCCCTCCACTTT.

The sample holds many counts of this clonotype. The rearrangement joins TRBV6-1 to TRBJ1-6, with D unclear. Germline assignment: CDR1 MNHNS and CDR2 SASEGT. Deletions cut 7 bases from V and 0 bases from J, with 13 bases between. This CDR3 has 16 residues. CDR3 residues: CASTFNFDSYNSPLHF. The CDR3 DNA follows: TGTGCCAGCACCTTCAACTTCGACTCCTATAATTCACCCCTCCACTTT.

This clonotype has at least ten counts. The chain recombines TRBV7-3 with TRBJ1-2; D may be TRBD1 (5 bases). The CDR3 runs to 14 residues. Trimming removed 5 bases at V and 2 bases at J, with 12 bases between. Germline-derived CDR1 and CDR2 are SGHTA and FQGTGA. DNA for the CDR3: TGTGCCAGCAGCCCCAGTGGGACCAACTATGGCTACACCTTC. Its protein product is CASSPSGTNYGYTF.

For the CDR3, the DNA is TGTGCCAGCAGTTCAAGCGGGAGGACTCGAGGGGAGACCCAGTACTTC. Translating gives CASSSSGRTRGETQYF. The J gene is TRBJ2-5, the V gene TRBV28, with TRBD2 matching over 9 bases. Per the germline V gene, CDR1 is MDHEN and CDR2 is SYDVKM. J was trimmed by 5 bases and V by 4 bases; bases with no gene match: 11. The CDR3 runs 16 residues.

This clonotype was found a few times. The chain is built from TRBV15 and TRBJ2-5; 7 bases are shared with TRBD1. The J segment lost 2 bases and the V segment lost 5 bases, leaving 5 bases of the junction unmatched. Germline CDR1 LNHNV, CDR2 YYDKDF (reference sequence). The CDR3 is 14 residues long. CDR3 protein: CATSPEGQQETQYF. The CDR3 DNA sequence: TGTGCCACCAGCCCCGAGGGACAGCAAGAGACCCAGTACTTC. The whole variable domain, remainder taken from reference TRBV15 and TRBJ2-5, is DAMVIQNPRYQVTQFGKPVTLSCSQTLNHNVMYWYQQKSSQAPKLLFHYYDKDFNNEADTPDNFQSRRPNTSFCFLDIRSPGLGDTAMYLCATSPEGQQETQYFGPGTRLLVL.

The CDR3 protein is CASSLGSYTGELFF. The CDR3 bases are TGTGCCAGCAGCTTAGGTTCTTACACCGGGGAGCTGTTTTTT. The genes are TRBV7-9 and TRBJ2-2; D is ambiguous. Between the trimmed V and J ends, which lost 1 base and 3 bases, there was a span of 6 bases. Germline V CDR1 and CDR2: SEHNR, FQNEAQ (reference sequence). This CDR3 has 14 residues.